Reported below is one T cell receptor (beta chain). Assay used: immunoSEQ multiplex PCR; TCRdb lists only in-frame clones, some missing. This sample carries roughly 72,000 clones, approximately 90% of them seen once, and the ten largest clones take 0.21%. The data stem from a study of T cell changes during pregnancy in multiple sclerosis. The CDR3 sequence is 15 residues long. Germline CDR1 and CDR2: SGHKS and YYEKEE (reference sequence). V gave up 0 bases and J gave up 6 bases, with 13 bases separating them. This receptor was identified in a female donor with multiple sclerosis, enrolled in a pregnancy study. This chain links TRBV5-5 with TRBJ1-5, with D possibly TRBD1 on 6 matching bases. The sequencing here drew on CD4+ T cells from peripheral blood mononuclear cells, taken before pregnancy. In DNA form, the CDR3 reads TGTGCCAGCAGCTTGGTTGCCGGGGGGCGTCAGCCCCAGCATTTT. Amino acid sequence: CASSLVAGGRQPQHF.